The 31 T cell receptor beta chains listed next were all sequenced from one sample in a study of T cell repertoires in cytomegalovirus infection. These TCRs' antigens remain unknown. TCRdb called the reads again in MiXCR, with one record for every CDR3 protein. There are approximately 730,000 distinct CDR3 sequences in the sample; roughly 36% occur only once, and around a sixth lies in the top ten. The material sequenced was cultured PBMCs, taken from culture after CMV antigen stimulation. Receptor source: a human donor in good health (CMV status not recorded). Some clones in this sample may be carry-over from other donors' samples.

This chain links TRBV7-2 with TRBJ2-2; 8 bases align to TRBD1. CDR3 size: 16 residues. Per the germline V gene, CDR1 is SGHTA and CDR2 is FQGNSA. V was clipped by 3 bases and J by 4 bases; unmatched bases: 7. The DNA of the CDR3 is TGTGCCAGCAGCTTTCGCCAGGGGGCGGGCACCGGGGAGCTGTTTTTT. Translation: CASSFRQGAGTGELFF.

This clonotype was observed at least ten times. The chain couples TRBV7-2 to TRBJ2-5, with 7 bases identical to TRBD2. CDR1 is SGHTA and CDR2 is FQGNSA in the germline V gene. Trimming cost V 4 bases and J 1 base; bases outside gene matches: 0. The CDR3 loop spans 13 amino acids. CDR3 in amino acids: CASSSSGQETQYF. For the CDR3, the DNA is TGTGCCAGCAGCTCTAGCGGCCAAGAGACCCAGTACTTC.

This clonotype was counted between two and nine times. The V call is TRBV5-5, the J call TRBJ2-3; a possible D gene is TRBD1 (5 bases). V lost 3 bases, J lost 4 bases, and 12 bases lay in between. The germline V gene encodes CDR1 SGHKS and CDR2 YYEKEE (reference sequence). This CDR3 has 14 residues. The CDR3 protein is CASSWSQGSDTQYF. DNA of the CDR3: TGTGCCAGCAGCTGGTCCCAGGGATCAGATACGCAGTATTTT.

The rearrangement joins TRBV5-1 to TRBJ2-7, with D tentatively TRBD1 or TRBD2 (5 bases each). The germline V gene encodes CDR1 SGHRS and CDR2 YFSETQ. Trimming shortened V by 1 base and J by 2 bases, and 16 bases separated the two germline ends. The CDR3 length is 16 residues. CDR3 region: CASSLPQGGGTYEQYF. The CDR3 DNA reads TGCGCCAGCAGCTTGCCCCAGGGTGGAGGCACCTACGAGCAGTACTTC.

The V call is TRBV2, the J call TRBJ2-1, with TRBD2 identical over 10 bases. With V trimmed by 6 bases and J by 3 bases, 2 bases remained unmatched. Germline CDR1 is SNHLY and CDR2 is FYNNEI. This CDR3 comprises 14 residues. The CDR3 DNA reads TGTGCCAGCAGACCTAGCGGGAGCTACAATGAGCAGTTCTTC. Protein: CASRPSGSYNEQFF.

In this sample, this clonotype turned up once. This chain links TRBV15 with TRBJ1-1; D is unclear. The germline V gene has CDR1 LNHNV and CDR2 YYDKDF (reference sequence). V was pared by 1 base and J by 1 base, with 10 bases between. This CDR3 comprises 15 residues. This CDR3 reads CATSRGIVANTEAFF. The CDR3 region has the DNA TGTGCCACCAGCAGAGGGATTGTTGCGAACACTGAAGCTTTCTTT.

This clonotype occurred a few times. The genes are TRBV10-3 and TRBJ1-1; the match to TRBD1 covers 7 bases. Germline V gene data show CDR1 as ENHRY and CDR2 as SYGVKD. The V gene end was trimmed by 9 bases and the J gene end by 3 bases; junction bases not matched to a gene: 4. The CDR3 totals 12 residues. The CDR3 nucleotides are TGTGCCATAGGGACAGCCTACACTGAAGCTTTCTTT. Translated: CAIGTAYTEAFF.

The CDR3 is CASSRDHLPYGYTF. As DNA, the CDR3 is TGTGCCAGTAGCAGAGATCATCTCCCCTATGGCTACACCTTC. The rearrangement joins TRBV19 to TRBJ1-2; D remains unclear. V shed 6 bases and J shed 4 bases, with 15 bases lying between them. CDR3 length: 14 amino acids. CDR1 LNHDA and CDR2 SQIVND come from the germline V gene (reference sequence).

This clonotype was seen repeatedly, ten times or more. The chain carries TRBV7-8 and TRBJ1-6; maybe TRBD1 (6 bases). The CDR3 length is 15 residues. Trimming cost V 5 bases and J 7 bases, with 15 bases left between them. Germline V lookup: CDR1 SGHVS, CDR2 FQNEAQ. DNA for the CDR3: TGTGCCAGCAGCCGATTGGACAGTTCGAATTCACCCCTCCACTTT. Amino acids: CASSRLDSSNSPLHF.

This clonotype was detected many times. This rearrangement joins TRBV7-2 to TRBJ2-5; possibly TRBD2 for D (5 bases). The V end lost 3 bases, the J end lost 5 bases, and 13 bases lay between the germline ends. CDR1 SGHTA and CDR2 FQGNSA come from the germline V gene. This CDR3 spans 14 amino acids. The CDR3 DNA is TGTGCCAGCAGCTTCTCCACTAGTGGTGAGACCCAGTACTTC. This gives the protein CASSFSTSGETQYF.

The rearrangement joins TRBV7-2 to TRBJ1-5; tentatively, D is TRBD1 (6 bases). V was clipped by 1 base and J by 6 bases, with 19 bases between them. Germline values: CDR1 SGHTA, CDR2 FQGNSA. This CDR3 has 17 amino acids. The CDR3 DNA follows: TGTGCCAGCAGCTTAGGGTTCAGGGGAAGGGTTGGTCAGCCCCAGCATTTT. It translates to CASSLGFRGRVGQPQHF.

This clonotype has a count of ten or more. This sequence joins TRBV7-2 and TRBJ1-6; TRBD1 might be the D (6 bases). The CDR3 loop spans 19 amino acids. Trimming removed 0 bases at V and 0 bases at J, with 15 bases between. Germline CDR1 and CDR2: SGHTA and FQGNSA. Here the CDR3 reads CASSLARGGQPSYNSPLHF. The CDR3 DNA is TGTGCCAGCAGCTTAGCTCGAGGGGGGCAACCCTCCTATAATTCACCCCTCCACTTT.

CDR3 in DNA: TGTGCCAGCAGTTTAGGGACAGCGGGGGGCACAGATACGCAGTATTTT. This codes for CASSLGTAGGTDTQYF. V gene TRBV12-3 or TRBV12-4 combines with J gene TRBJ2-3; TRBD2 agrees at 8 bases. The V and J ends lost 1 base and 1 base, in that order; junction bases with no gene match: 4. The CDR3 is 16 amino acids.

The J gene is TRBJ1-5, the V gene TRBV12-3 or TRBV12-4; 7 positions agree with TRBD1. There are 14 residues in the CDR3. The V segment lost 4 bases and the J segment 5 bases; nucleotides outside the gene matches: 5. CDR3 amino acids: CASSSTQGYQPQHF. The CDR3 region has the DNA TGTGCCAGCAGTTCGACACAGGGGTATCAGCCCCAGCATTTT.

V and J are TRBV5-6 and TRBJ2-5; 7 nucleotides align to TRBD1. CDR1 SGHDT and CDR2 YYEEEE come from the germline V gene. The J segment lost 3 bases and the V segment lost 4 bases, leaving 3 bases of the junction unmatched. The CDR3 is made up of 13 amino acids. CDR3 nucleotides: TGTGCCAGCAGCCGGGACAGTAAAGAGACCCAGTACTTC. It codes for CASSRDSKETQYF. Based on the CDR3 plus reference TRBV5-6 and TRBJ2-5, the full variable domain is DAGVTQSPTHLIKTRGQQVTLRCSPKSGHDTVSWYQQALGQGPQFIFQYYEEEERQRGNFPDRFSGHQFPNYSSELNVNALLLGDSALYLCASSRDSKETQYFGPGTRLLVL.

This chain uses TRBV18 with TRBJ2-7; TRBD1 might be the D (6 bases). The CDR3 has 13 amino acids. The germline CDR1 and CDR2 sequences are KGHSH and LQKENI. V lost 5 bases, J lost 5 bases, and 13 bases lay in between. The CDR3 DNA follows: TGTGCCAGCTCAAGGCAGGGGAGACACGAGCAGTACTTC. Translated: CASSRQGRHEQYF.

The J gene is TRBJ2-7, the V gene TRBV10-3, with a tentative D call TRBD1 (6 bases). The CDR3 sequence is 15 residues long. The V gene lost 6 bases and the J gene lost 0 bases, with 15 bases spanning the gap. Germline lookup yields CDR1 ENHRY and CDR2 SYGVKD. CDR3 coding DNA: TGTGCCATCAGCGGAACAGGGAATCCCTCCTACGAGCAGTACTTC. It encodes CAISGTGNPSYEQYF.

The chain is built from TRBV15 and TRBJ1-2; TRBD1 matches at 10 bases. The V and J ends lost 3 bases and 5 bases, in that order; junction bases with no gene match: 9. The CDR3 extends over 16 amino acids. CDR1 LNHNV and CDR2 YYDKDF come from the germline V gene (reference sequence). CDR3 residues: CATSSTGTGVWYGYTF. In DNA, the CDR3 is TGTGCCACCAGCAGTACCGGGACAGGGGTTTGGTATGGCTACACCTTC.

V is TRBV7-8 and J is TRBJ2-7; D is perhaps TRBD2 (5 bases). Trimming shortened V by 8 bases and J by 4 bases, and 18 bases separated the two germline ends. The CDR3 is made up of 14 amino acids. Germline V gene lookup returns CDR1 SGHVS and CDR2 FQNEAQ. The CDR3, as DNA: TGTGCCAGCGGCCCGGGATTTTTAGATTACGAGCAGTACTTC. Protein product: CASGPGFLDYEQYF.

This clonotype was detected only a few times. V and J are TRBV19 and TRBJ1-2; D is unclear. Trimming removed 3 bases from V and 2 bases from J, with 10 bases in between. The CDR3 runs to 14 residues. CDR1 and CDR2 from the germline V gene are LNHDA and SQIVND (reference sequence). The CDR3 region is CASSIGGSNYGYTF. CDR3 DNA sequence: TGTGCCAGTAGTATCGGAGGGTCCAACTATGGCTACACCTTC.

This chain's CDR3 is CASTRGAGNYGYTF. The CDR3 DNA reads TGTGCCAGCACCCGGGGAGCGGGGAACTATGGCTACACCTTC. The chain employs TRBV6-8 and TRBJ1-2; D gene unclear. V gave up 7 bases and J gave up 2 bases, with 14 bases separating them. The length of the CDR3 is 14 residues. Germline CDR1 and CDR2: MNHGY and SAAAGT.

The chain combines TRBV10-3 with TRBJ1-3; TRBD1 is a possible D gene (5 bases). The V end was cut by 6 bases, the J end by 0 bases, with 9 bases between. CDR3 length equals 14 residues. Germline CDR1 reads ENHRY; CDR2 reads SYGVKD. CDR3 DNA sequence: TGTGCCATCAGGAGACAGTACTCTGGAAACACCATATATTTT. This encodes CAIRRQYSGNTIYF.

This clonotype occurred once. V usage is TRBV12-3 or TRBV12-4 and J usage is TRBJ1-5; D unresolved. V was clipped by 1 base and J by 7 bases, with 11 bases between them. This CDR3 has 14 residues. The CDR3 region is CASSLEDSGQPQHF. The CDR3, as DNA: TGTGCCAGCAGTTTAGAAGACTCCGGACAGCCCCAGCATTTT.

The chain combines TRBV11-2 with TRBJ2-4; D not resolved. CDR1 and CDR2 (germline): SGHAT, FQNNGV. The CDR3 runs to 15 residues. Trimming pared 2 bases from V and 0 bases from J, leaving 8 bases between. The CDR3 coding sequence is TGTGCCAGCAGCTTATTGGGCCTAGCCAAAAACATTCAGTACTTC. Its protein product is CASSLLGLAKNIQYF.

The genes are TRBV7-9 and TRBJ1-5, with 11 bases identical to TRBD1. The V gene end was trimmed by 3 bases and the J gene end by 5 bases; junction bases not matched to a gene: 6. Germline CDR1 SEHNR, CDR2 FQNEAQ (reference sequence). The CDR3 is 16 amino acids. The CDR3 loop reads CASSLGTGGFDQPQHF. The CDR3 nucleotides are TGTGCCAGCAGCTTGGGGACAGGGGGTTTCGATCAGCCCCAGCATTTT. Full variable domain (remainder filled in from reference TRBV7-9 and TRBJ1-5): DTGVSQNPRHKITKRGQNVTFRCDPISEHNRLYWYRQTLGQGPEFLTYFQNEAQLEKSRLLSDRFSAERPKGSFSTLEIQRTEQGDSAMYLCASSLGTGGFDQPQHFGDGTRLSIL.

The J gene is TRBJ2-3, the V gene TRBV30; D is uncertain. This CDR3 is 10 amino acids long. Deletions cut 3 bases from V and 2 bases from J, with 0 bases between. In germline, CDR1 is GTSNPN, CDR2 SVGIG (reference sequence). The DNA of the CDR3 is TGTGCCTGGAGCACAGATACGCAGTATTTT. Protein sequence: CAWSTDTQYF.

Only a few counts were recorded for this clonotype. The V gene is TRBV27, the J gene TRBJ1-4; D not certain. V dropped 10 bases and J dropped 5 bases, with 11 bases sitting between them. The CDR3 runs 12 residues. CDR1 MNHEY and CDR2 SMNVEV come from the germline V gene (reference sequence). The CDR3 DNA follows: TGTGCCACCCGACAAAGGAATGAAAAACTGTTTTTT. Protein product: CATRQRNEKLFF.

This clonotype has just a few counts. The chain carries TRBV7-8 and TRBJ1-3, with D unclear. With 5 bases removed from V and 3 bases from J, the gap between germline ends came to 17 bases. Germline CDR1 reads SGHVS; CDR2 reads FQNEAQ. The CDR3 spans 16 residues. Here the CDR3 DNA reads TGTGCCAGCAGCCCCGGCGGGATCTCCGGTGGAAACACCATATATTTT. Translated: CASSPGGISGGNTIYF.

CDR3 DNA: TGTGCCAGCAGCGTAGGGGATCAAAACATTCAGTACTTC. It specifies CASSVGDQNIQYF. V is TRBV7-9 and J is TRBJ2-4, with D possibly matching TRBD1 (5 bases). Germline CDR1 reads SEHNR; CDR2 reads FQNEAQ (reference sequence). Trimming removed 5 bases from V and 5 bases from J, with 10 bases in between. The CDR3 runs 13 residues.

The rearrangement joins TRBV20-1 to TRBJ1-2; D remains ambiguous. This CDR3 region has 11 residues. Trimming took 1 base from V and 6 from J, leaving 6 bases between them. The germline CDR1 and CDR2 sequences are DFQATT and SNEGSKA (reference sequence). CDR3 bases: TGCAGTGCTAGAGGGAGGCATGGCTACACCTTC. Its protein is CSARGRHGYTF.

Here the CDR3 DNA reads TGTGCCAGCAGCCGCCTTGACGGAGCCCACCAAGAGACCCAGTACTTC. Its translation: CASSRLDGAHQETQYF. The chain uses TRBV3-1 and TRBJ2-5; D unclear. CDR3 length: 16 amino acids. Trimming took off 4 bases at V and 0 bases at J, with 15 bases between the two ends. CDR1 is LGHDT and CDR2 is YNNKEL in the germline V gene (reference sequence).